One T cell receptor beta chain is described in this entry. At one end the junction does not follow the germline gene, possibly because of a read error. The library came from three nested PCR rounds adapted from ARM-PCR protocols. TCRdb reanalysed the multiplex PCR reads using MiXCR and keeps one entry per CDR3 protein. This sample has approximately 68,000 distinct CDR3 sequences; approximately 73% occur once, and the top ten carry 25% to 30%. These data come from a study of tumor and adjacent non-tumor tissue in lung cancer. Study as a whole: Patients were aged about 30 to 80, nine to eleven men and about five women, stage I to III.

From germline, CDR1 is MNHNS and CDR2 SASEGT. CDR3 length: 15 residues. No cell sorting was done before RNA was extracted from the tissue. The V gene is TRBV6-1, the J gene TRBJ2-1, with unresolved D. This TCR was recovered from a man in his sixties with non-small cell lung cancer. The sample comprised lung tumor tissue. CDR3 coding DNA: TGTGCCAGCAGTGAAGGGGCGTCTGCGTACAATGAGCAGATCTTC. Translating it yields CASSEGASAYNEQIF.